This T cell receptor beta chain came from a study of blood T cell repertoires in COVID-19. About the study: T cells, B-cell-depleted T cells, or PBMCs provided the cDNA or gDNA that served as material.

Enrollment of patients from Seattle took place during active infection, with longitudinal follow-up. Here immunoSEQ multiplex PCR was the method, and the copy in TCRdb shows in-frame clones only, minus some. The table has roughly 78,000 clones, around 80% seen once. The clonotype comes from a man aged 50 to 60 with COVID-19, enrolled during active disease. The sequencing input was peripheral blood.

CDR3 in amino acids: CASSPKGQAQNTGELFF. CDR3 sequence (DNA): TGCGCCAGCAGCCCCAAGGGACAAGCCCAGAACACCGGGGAGCTGTTTTTT. The rearrangement joins TRBV5-1 to TRBJ2-2; perhaps TRBD1 as D (6 bases). V lost 4 bases to trimming and J lost 1 base, with 17 bases between them. Germline lookup yields CDR1 SGHRS and CDR2 YFSETQ. This CDR3 contains 17 residues. The full variable domain, in which reference TRBV5-1 and TRBJ2-2 provide the parts outside the CDR3, is KAGVTQTPRYLIKTRGQQVTLSCSPISGHRSVSWYQQTPGQGLQFLFEYFSETQRNKGNFPGRFSGRQFSNSRSEMNVSTLELGDSALYLCASSPKGQAQNTGELFFGEGSRLTVL.